This entry describes one T cell receptor beta chain. V shed 5 bases and J 8 bases; nucleotides not matched to a gene: 13. CDR1 and CDR2 (germline): MDHEN, SYDVKM. This CDR3 has 16 amino acids. Authors' analysis steps: Amplification from reference gene primers served as the basis for estimated nucleated cell counts. The repertoire was sequenced with immunoSEQ multiplex PCR; TCRdb's copy has only in-frame clones and lacks some. V and J calls plus clone size are reproduced from that table; the DNA served to infer D and trimming. The sample has around 70,000 clones; around 80% are singletons. These data come from a study of blood T cell repertoires in COVID-19. Study details: PBMCs, B-cell-depleted T cells, or T cells provided the cDNA or gDNA that made up the material.

This rearrangement joins TRBV28 to TRBJ2-4; 9 nucleotides line up with TRBD2. Source material: peripheral blood. The clonotype was recovered from a man in his 70s who had recovered from COVID-19. The DNA for the CDR3 is TGTGCCAGCAGTCCTCCGGGGGTCAGCGGGGGGCACATTCAGTACTTC. Translated, it gives CASSPPGVSGGHIQYF.